This T cell receptor (beta chain) was observed in a study of T cell repertoires in cytomegalovirus infection. In the study overall: HLA-B-restricted CMV epitopes that are well studied, plus recently identified HLA-C-restricted ones, were used by the study. CMV infection together with matching HLA type was indicated by public TCR beta signatures. Regarding the study as a whole: HLA-C-restricted, CMV-specific TCR beta clonotypes were dominant ex vivo.

This clonotype has only a few counts. Its target is unknown. TCRdb re-called the reads with MiXCR, one entry per CDR3 protein. The sample consists of under 95,000 distinct CDR3 sequences, roughly half of them appearing once. Trimming left V 5 bases short and J 3 bases short, with 10 bases between. The CDR3 loop spans 13 amino acids. Germline CDR1 is LGHNA and CDR2 is YNFKEQ. This receptor was obtained from a human donor in good health (CMV status not recorded). Some clones in this sample may be carry-over from other donors' samples. This specimen consisted of CD8+ T cells from cultured PBMCs, obtained from culture after CMV antigen stimulation. The rearrangement links TRBV4-2 to TRBJ2-5; D gene unclear. CDR3 protein: CASSKFSEETQYF. CDR3 nucleotides: TGTGCCAGCAGCAAATTCAGTGAAGAGACCCAGTACTTC.